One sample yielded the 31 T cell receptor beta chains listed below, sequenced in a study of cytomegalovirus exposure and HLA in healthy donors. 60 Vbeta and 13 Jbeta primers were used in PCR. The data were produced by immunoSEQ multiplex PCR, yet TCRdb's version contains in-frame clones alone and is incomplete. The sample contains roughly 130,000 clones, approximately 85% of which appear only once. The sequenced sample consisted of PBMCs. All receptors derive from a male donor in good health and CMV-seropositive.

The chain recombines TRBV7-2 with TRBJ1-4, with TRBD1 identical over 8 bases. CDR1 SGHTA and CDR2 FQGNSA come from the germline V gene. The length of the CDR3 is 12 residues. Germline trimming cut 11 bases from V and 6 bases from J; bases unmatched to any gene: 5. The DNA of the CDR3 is TGTGCCGAGCCGGGACAGGATGAAAAACTGTTTTTT. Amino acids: CAEPGQDEKLFF.

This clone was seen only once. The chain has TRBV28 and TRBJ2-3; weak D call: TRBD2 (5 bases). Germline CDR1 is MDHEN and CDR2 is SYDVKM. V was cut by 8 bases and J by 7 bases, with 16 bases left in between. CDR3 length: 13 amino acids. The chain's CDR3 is CASAPDWLHTQYF. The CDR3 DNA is TGTGCCAGCGCACCGGACTGGCTCCATACGCAGTATTTT.

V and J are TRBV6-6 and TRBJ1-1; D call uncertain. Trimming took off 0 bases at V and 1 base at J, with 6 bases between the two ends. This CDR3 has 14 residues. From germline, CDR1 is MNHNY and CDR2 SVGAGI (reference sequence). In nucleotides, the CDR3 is TGTGCCAGCAGTTACTCGGCCAGGAACACTGAAGCTTTCTTT. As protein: CASSYSARNTEAFF.

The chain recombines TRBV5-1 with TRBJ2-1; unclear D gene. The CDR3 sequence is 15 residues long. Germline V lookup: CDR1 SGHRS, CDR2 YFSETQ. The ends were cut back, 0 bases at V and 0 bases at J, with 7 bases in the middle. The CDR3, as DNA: TGCGCCAGCAGCTTGGGATCTAGCTCCTACAATGAGCAGTTCTTC. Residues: CASSLGSSSYNEQFF.

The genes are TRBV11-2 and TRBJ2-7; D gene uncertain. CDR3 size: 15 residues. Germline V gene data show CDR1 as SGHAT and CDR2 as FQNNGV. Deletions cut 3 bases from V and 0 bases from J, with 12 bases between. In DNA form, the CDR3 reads TGTGCCAGCAGCTTGTTCGGCGGAAGCTCCTACGAGCAGTACTTC. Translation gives CASSLFGGSSYEQYF.

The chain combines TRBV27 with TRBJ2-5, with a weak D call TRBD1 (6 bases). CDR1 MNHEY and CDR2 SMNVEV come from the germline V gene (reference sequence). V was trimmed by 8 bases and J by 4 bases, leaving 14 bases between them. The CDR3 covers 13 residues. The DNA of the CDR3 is TGTGCCAGCGGAGCACAGGGTGGAGAGACCCAGTACTTC. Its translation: CASGAQGGETQYF.

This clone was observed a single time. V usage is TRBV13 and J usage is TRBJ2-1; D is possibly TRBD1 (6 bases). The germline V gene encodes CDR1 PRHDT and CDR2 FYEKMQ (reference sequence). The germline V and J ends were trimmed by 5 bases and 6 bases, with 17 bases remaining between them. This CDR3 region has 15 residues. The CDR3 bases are TGTGCCAGCAGCCTCGGACTCTTGGGGGCCAATGAGCAGTTCTTC. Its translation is CASSLGLLGANEQFF. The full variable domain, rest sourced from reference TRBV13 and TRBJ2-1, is AAGVIQSPRHLIKEKRETATLKCYPIPRHDTVYWYQQGPGQDPQFLISFYEKMQSDKGSIPDRFSAQQFSDYHSELNMSSLELGDSALYFCASSLGLLGANEQFFGPGTRLTVL.

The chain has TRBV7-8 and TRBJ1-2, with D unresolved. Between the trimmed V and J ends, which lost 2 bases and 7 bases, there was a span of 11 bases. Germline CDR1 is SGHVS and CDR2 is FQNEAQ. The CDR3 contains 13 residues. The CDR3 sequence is CASSLSELRGYTF. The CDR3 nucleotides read TGTGCCAGCAGCTTATCGGAGCTTCGTGGCTACACCTTC.

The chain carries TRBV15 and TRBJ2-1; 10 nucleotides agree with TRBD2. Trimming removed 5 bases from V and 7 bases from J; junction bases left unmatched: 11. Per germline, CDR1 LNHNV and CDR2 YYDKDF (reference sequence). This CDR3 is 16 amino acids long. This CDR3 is CATSYNLAGEVNEQFF. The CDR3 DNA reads TGTGCCACCAGCTACAATCTAGCGGGAGAGGTGAATGAGCAGTTCTTC. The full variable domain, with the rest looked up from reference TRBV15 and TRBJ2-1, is DAMVIQNPRYQVTQFGKPVTLSCSQTLNHNVMYWYQQKSSQAPKLLFHYYDKDFNNEADTPDNFQSRRPNTSFCFLDIRSPGLGDTAMYLCATSYNLAGEVNEQFFGPGTRLTVL.

The CDR3 nucleotides read TGTGCCATCAGGACTAGCGGGGCTCCCCAAGAGACCCAGTACTTC. Protein product: CAIRTSGAPQETQYF. This rearrangement joins TRBV10-3 to TRBJ2-5; TRBD2 matches 11 bases. J gave up 1 base and V 6 bases, and 4 bases lay outside the gene matches. The V gene's germline CDR1 is ENHRY and CDR2 SYGVKD. The CDR3 is 15 amino acids.

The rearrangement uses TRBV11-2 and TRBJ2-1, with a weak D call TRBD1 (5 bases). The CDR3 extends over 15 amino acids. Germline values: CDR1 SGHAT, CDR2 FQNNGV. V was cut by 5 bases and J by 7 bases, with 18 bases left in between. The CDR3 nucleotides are TGTGCCAGCAGCCAGGGATCGAGCGTTAGAAATGAGCAGTTCTTC. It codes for CASSQGSSVRNEQFF.

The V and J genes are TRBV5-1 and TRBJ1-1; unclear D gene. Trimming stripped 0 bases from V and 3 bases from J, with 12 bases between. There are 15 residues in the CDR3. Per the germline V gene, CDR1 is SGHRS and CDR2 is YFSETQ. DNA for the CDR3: TGCGCCAGCAGCTTGGAAAGGGAGTTGGACACTGAAGCTTTCTTT. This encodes CASSLERELDTEAFF.

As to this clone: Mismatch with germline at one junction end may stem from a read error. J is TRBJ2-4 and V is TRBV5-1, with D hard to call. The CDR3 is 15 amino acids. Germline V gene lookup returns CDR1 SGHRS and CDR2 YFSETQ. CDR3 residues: CASSFNSIHKNSQYF. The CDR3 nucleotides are TGCGCCAGCAGCTTCAACAGCATCCATAAAAACAGTCAGTACTTC.

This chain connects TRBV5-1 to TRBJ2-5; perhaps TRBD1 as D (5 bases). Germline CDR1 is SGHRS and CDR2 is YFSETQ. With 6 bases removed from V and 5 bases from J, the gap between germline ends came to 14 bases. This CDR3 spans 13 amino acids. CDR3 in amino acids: CASTVGLDETQYF. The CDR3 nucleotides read TGCGCCAGCACGGTGGGGCTGGATGAGACCCAGTACTTC.

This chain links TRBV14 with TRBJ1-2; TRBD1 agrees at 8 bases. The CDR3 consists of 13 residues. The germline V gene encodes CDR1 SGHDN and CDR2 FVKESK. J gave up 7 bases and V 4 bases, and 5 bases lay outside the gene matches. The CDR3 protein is CASSPGGASGYTF. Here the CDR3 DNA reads TGTGCCAGCAGCCCAGGGGGCGCGAGTGGCTACACCTTC.

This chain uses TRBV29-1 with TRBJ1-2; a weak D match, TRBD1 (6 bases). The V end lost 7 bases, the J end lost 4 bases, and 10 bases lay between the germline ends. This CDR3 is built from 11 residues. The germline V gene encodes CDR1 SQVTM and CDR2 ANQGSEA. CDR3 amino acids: CSALDSYGYTF. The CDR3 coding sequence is TGCAGCGCCCTGGACAGCTATGGCTACACCTTC.

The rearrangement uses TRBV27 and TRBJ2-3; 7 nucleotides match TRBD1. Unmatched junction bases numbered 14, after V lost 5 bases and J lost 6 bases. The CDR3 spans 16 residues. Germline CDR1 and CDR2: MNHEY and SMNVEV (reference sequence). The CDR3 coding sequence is TGTGCCAGCAGTCGGATACCGGGACAGAGGTCCGATACGCAGTATTTT. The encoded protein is CASSRIPGQRSDTQYF.

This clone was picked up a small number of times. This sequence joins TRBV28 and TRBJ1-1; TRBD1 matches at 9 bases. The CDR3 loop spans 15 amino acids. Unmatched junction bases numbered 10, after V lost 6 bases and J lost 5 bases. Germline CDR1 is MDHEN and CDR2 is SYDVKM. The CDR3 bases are TGTGCCAGCAGCCCTGGGACAGGGCCCCTGACTGAAGCTTTCTTT. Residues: CASSPGTGPLTEAFF.

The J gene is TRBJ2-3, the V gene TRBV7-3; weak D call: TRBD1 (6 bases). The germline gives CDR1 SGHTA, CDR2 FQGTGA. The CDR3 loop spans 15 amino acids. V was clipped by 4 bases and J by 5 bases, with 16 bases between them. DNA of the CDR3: TGTGCCAGCAGCTCCTATCTGGGGGCGCAAGATACGCAGTATTTT. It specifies CASSSYLGAQDTQYF.

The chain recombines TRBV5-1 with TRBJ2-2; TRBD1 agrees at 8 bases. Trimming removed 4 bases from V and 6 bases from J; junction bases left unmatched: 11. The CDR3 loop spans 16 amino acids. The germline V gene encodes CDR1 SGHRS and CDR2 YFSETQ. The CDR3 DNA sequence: TGCGCCAGCAGCGGACAGGGACTCGCTCTCTCCGGGGAGCTGTTTTTT. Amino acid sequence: CASSGQGLALSGELFF.

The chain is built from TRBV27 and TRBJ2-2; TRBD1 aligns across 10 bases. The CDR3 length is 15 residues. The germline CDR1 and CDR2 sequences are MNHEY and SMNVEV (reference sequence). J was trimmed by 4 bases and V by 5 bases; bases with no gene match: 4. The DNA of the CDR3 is TGTGCCAGCAGTCGGGGACAGGGGTTCACCGGGGAGCTGTTTTTT. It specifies CASSRGQGFTGELFF.

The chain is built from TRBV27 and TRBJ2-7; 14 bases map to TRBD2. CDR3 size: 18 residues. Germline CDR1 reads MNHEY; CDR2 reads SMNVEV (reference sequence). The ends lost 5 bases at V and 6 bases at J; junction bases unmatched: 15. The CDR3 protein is CASSLGTSGSSTFREQYF. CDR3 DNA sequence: TGTGCCAGCAGTCTAGGGACTAGCGGGAGTTCGACCTTTCGCGAGCAGTACTTC.

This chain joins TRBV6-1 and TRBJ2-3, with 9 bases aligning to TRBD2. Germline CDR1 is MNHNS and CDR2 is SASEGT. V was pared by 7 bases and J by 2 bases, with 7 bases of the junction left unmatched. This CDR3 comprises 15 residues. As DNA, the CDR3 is TGTGCCAGCAAACTAGCGGGCGCCTCCACAGATACGCAGTATTTT. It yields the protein CASKLAGASTDTQYF.

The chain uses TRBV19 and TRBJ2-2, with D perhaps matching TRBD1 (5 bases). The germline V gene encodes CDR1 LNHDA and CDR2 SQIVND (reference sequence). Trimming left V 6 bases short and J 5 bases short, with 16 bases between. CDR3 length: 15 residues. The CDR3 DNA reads TGTGCCAGTAGCACCTCAAGGGGCCCGACCGGGGAGCTGTTTTTT. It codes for CASSTSRGPTGELFF. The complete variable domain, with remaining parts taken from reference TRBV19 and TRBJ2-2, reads DGGITQSPKYLFRKEGQNVTLSCEQNLNHDAMYWYRQDPGQGLRLIYYSQIVNDFQKGDIAEGYSVSREKKESFPLTVTSAQKNPTAFYLCASSTSRGPTGELFFGEGSRLTVL.

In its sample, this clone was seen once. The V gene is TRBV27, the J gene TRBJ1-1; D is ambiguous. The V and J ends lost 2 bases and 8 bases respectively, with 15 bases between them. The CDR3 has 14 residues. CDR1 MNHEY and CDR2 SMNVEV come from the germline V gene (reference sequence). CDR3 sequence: CASSLTGRGPEAFF. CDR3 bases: TGTGCCAGCAGTTTAACCGGGCGCGGGCCCGAAGCTTTCTTT.

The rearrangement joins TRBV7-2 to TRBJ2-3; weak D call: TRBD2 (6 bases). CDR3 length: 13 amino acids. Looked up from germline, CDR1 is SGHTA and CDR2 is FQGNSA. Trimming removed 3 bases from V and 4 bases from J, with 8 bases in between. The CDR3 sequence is CASSFREPDTQYF. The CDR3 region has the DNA TGTGCCAGCAGCTTTCGGGAGCCAGATACGCAGTATTTT. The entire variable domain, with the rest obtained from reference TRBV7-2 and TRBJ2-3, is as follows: GAGVSQSPSNKVTEKGKDVELRCDPISGHTALYWYRQSLGQGLEFLIYFQGNSAPDKSGLPSDRFSAERTGGSVSTLTIQRTQQEDSAVYLCASSFREPDTQYFGPGTRLTVL.

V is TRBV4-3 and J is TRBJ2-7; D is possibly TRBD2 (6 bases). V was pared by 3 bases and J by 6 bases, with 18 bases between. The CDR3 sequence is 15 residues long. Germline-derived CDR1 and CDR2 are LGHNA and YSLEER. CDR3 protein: CASSQAKQGGFEQYF. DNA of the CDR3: TGCGCCAGCAGCCAGGCTAAGCAGGGAGGATTCGAGCAGTACTTC.

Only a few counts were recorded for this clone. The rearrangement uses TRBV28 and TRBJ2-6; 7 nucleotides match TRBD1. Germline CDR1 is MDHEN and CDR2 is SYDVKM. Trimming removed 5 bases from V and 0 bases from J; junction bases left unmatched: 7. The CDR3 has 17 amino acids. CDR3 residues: CASSLDRDFSGANVLTF. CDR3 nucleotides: TGTGCCAGCAGTCTAGACAGGGATTTCTCTGGGGCCAACGTCCTGACTTTC. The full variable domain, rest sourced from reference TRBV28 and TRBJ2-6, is DVKVTQSSRYLVKRTGEKVFLECVQDMDHENMFWYRQDPGLGLRLIYFSYDVKMKEKGDIPEGYSVSREKKERFSLILESASTNQTSMYLCASSLDRDFSGANVLTFGAGSRLTVL.

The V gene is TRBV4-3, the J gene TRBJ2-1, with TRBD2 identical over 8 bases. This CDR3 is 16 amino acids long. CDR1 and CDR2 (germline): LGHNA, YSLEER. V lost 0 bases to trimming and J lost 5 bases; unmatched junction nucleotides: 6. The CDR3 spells CASSQDRAGGNNEQFF. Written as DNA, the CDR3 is TGCGCCAGCAGCCAAGATCGGGCGGGAGGAAACAATGAGCAGTTCTTC.

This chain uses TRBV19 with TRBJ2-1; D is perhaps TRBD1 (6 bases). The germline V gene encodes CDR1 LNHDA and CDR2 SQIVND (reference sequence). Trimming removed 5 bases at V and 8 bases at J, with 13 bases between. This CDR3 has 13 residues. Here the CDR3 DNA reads TGTGCCAGTAGTGACAGGTTCTATGATGAGCAGTTCTTC. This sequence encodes CASSDRFYDEQFF. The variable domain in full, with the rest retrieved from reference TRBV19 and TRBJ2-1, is DGGITQSPKYLFRKEGQNVTLSCEQNLNHDAMYWYRQDPGQGLRLIYYSQIVNDFQKGDIAEGYSVSREKKESFPLTVTSAQKNPTAFYLCASSDRFYDEQFFGPGTRLTVL.

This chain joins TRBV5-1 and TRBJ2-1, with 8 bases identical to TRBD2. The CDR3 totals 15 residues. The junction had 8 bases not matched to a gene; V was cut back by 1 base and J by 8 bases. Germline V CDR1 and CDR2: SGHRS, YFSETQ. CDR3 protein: CASSLKAGASYEQFF. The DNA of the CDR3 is TGCGCCAGCAGCTTGAAAGCGGGAGCAAGCTATGAGCAGTTCTTC.